A selection of T cell receptor beta chains follows, all from one sample in a study of shared clonotypes between healthy human individuals. Produced via immunoSEQ multiplex PCR; TCRdb's table is partial and in-frame only. The sample consists of some 1,900,000 clones, 85% to 95% of them appearing once. The sequenced sample consisted of naive CD8+ T cells sorted from blood. The receptor source for this set is a young man in good health. Each CDR3 is given with its conserved first and last residue. Fields, in order: J gene, V gene, D gene, clone size, CDR3 DNA, CDR3 protein. A D gene is named only where the DNA matches it firmly. Size is stated for part of the rows, as once, few or many counts, or as a class when the clone is expanded.

TRBJ2-7,TRBV19,TRBD2,-,TGTGCCAGTAGTCGGGCTAGCGGGATAACCTATGTCGACGAGCAGTACTTC,CASSRASGITYVDEQYF
TRBJ2-2,TRBV30,TRBD1,-,TGTGCCTGGAGTGACGACAGGGGTGCGAACACCGGGGAGCTGTTTTTT,CAWSDDRGANTGELFF
TRBJ2-1,TRBV27,TRBD1,-,TGTGCCAGCTGGACAGGGTTAAGCTCCTACAATGAGCAGTTCTTC,CASWTGLSSYNEQFF
TRBJ2-2,TRBV9,-,once,TGTGCCAGCAGCGTAGCGGGGACCACCGGGGAGCTGTTTTTT,CASSVAGTTGELFF
TRBJ1-1,TRBV14,TRBD1,-,TGTGCCAGCAGGACCAACAGGGGGCTGGACACTGAAGCTTTCTTT,CASRTNRGLDTEAFF
TRBJ1-1,TRBV7-6,-,-,TGTGCCAGCAGCTTAGGGTGGGGAGATACTGAAGCTTTCTTT,CASSLGWGDTEAFF
TRBJ1-1,TRBV5-1,-,-,TGCGCCAGCAGCTTTTGGGGTAGTAACACTGAAGCTTTCTTT,CASSFWGSNTEAFF
TRBJ2-5,TRBV30,-,-,TGTGCCTGGAGTGAGACAGTGGAGGAGACCCAGTACTTC,CAWSETVEETQYF
TRBJ2-7,TRBV7-9,TRBD2,-,TGTGCCAGCAGCTCGGGAGGCGAGCAGTACTTC,CASSSGGEQYF
TRBJ1-6,TRBV13,-,-,TGTGCCTCCGGCTCCTATAATTCACCCCTCCACTTT,CASGSYNSPLHF
TRBJ2-7,TRBV5-6,TRBD1,-,TGTGCCAGCAGCCCAGGACAGGGGGAGTACTTC,CASSPGQGEYF
TRBJ1-2,TRBV27,TRBD1,-,TGTGCCAGCAGTTTATCCGCCACTTACACAGGGGGCTCCCACTATGGCTACACCTTC,CASSLSATYTGGSHYGYTF
TRBJ1-6,TRBV2,-,-,TGTGCCAGCCAGGGGAGCTCCTATAATTCACCCCTCCACTTT,CASQGSSYNSPLHF
TRBJ1-1,TRBV5-8,-,once,TGTGCCAGCCCACCCGTGGGTCTGACTGAAGCTTTCTTT,CASPPVGLTEAFF
TRBJ2-7,TRBV5-1,-,-,TGCGCCAGCAGCTTGGCCGGGTCGTACAGTAGCTCCTACGAGCAGTACTTC,CASSLAGSYSSSYEQYF
TRBJ2-1,TRBV27,TRBD2,-,TGTGCCACCGGACTAGCGGGAGTCGATTCCTACAATGAGCAGTTCTTC,CATGLAGVDSYNEQFF
TRBJ2-1,TRBV19,-,-,TGTGCCAGTACCCCCTCGCAGGGTAACTCCTACAATGAGCAGTTCTTC,CASTPSQGNSYNEQFF